These 21 T cell receptor beta chains came from one sample sequenced in a study of blood T cell repertoires in COVID-19. The repertoire was sequenced with immunoSEQ multiplex PCR; TCRdb's copy has only in-frame clones and lacks some. This table has more than 95,000 clones, around 87% appearing once. The sequencing sample was made of peripheral blood. Every receptor here comes from a man over 45 with acute or convalescent COVID-19.

J is TRBJ2-5 and V is TRBV27, with 7 bases lining up with TRBD1. J lost 1 base, V lost 3 bases, and 5 bases had no gene match. The CDR3 has 15 residues. The germline CDR1 and CDR2 sequences are MNHEY and SMNVEV (reference sequence). The CDR3 loop is CASSFSGTVQETQYF. Written as DNA, the CDR3 is TGTGCCAGCAGTTTCTCCGGGACAGTCCAAGAGACCCAGTACTTC.

The chain is built from TRBV30 and TRBJ1-5; no definite D call. V shed 0 bases and J shed 0 bases, with 9 bases lying between them. This CDR3 spans 15 amino acids. Germline lookup yields CDR1 GTSNPN and CDR2 SVGIG (reference sequence). CDR3 bases: TGTGCCTGGAGTGTACAGAGCCATAGCAATCAGCCCCAGCATTTT. This encodes CAWSVQSHSNQPQHF.

This sequence joins TRBV2 and TRBJ1-5; D gene ambiguous. The V end was cut by 5 bases, the J end by 4 bases, with 15 bases between. This CDR3 region has 15 residues. Germline lookup yields CDR1 SNHLY and CDR2 FYNNEI. CDR3 residues: CASSLDSWRNQPQHF. Written as DNA, the CDR3 is TGTGCCAGCAGTTTGGACTCATGGAGGAATCAGCCCCAGCATTTT.

The V and J genes are TRBV4-1 and TRBJ2-7, with 9 bases that match TRBD2. Germline V gives CDR1 MGHRA, CDR2 YSYEKL. This CDR3 spans 15 amino acids. V was clipped by 0 bases and J by 3 bases; unmatched bases: 3. The CDR3 protein is CASSQESREGYEQYF. The CDR3 bases are TGCGCCAGCAGCCAAGAGTCGCGGGAGGGCTACGAGCAGTACTTC.

The chain carries TRBV29-1 and TRBJ1-2; TRBD1 aligns across 9 bases. Germline loops: CDR1 SQVTM, CDR2 ANQGSEA. The CDR3 has 15 residues. After removal of 2 bases from V and 8 bases from J, the junction contained 12 bases not matched to a gene. CDR3 protein: CSVERSTGGAEGYTF. Written as DNA, the CDR3 is TGCAGCGTTGAAAGAAGTACAGGGGGCGCTGAGGGCTACACCTTC.

This chain joins TRBV5-4 and TRBJ2-7; 14 positions match TRBD2. The V gene's germline CDR1 is SGHNT and CDR2 YYREEE (reference sequence). There are 15 residues in the CDR3. V shed 5 bases, J shed 7 bases, and the junction held 8 bases outside the gene matches. The CDR3 is CASSTGTSGSWEQYF. DNA for the CDR3: TGTGCCAGCAGTACCGGGACTAGCGGGAGTTGGGAGCAGTACTTC.

The CDR3 DNA reads TGTGCCAGCAGCTTCGGTTGGACTACGGTTGAGACCCAGTACTTC. This gives the protein CASSFGWTTVETQYF. V usage is TRBV7-8 and J usage is TRBJ2-5, with D perhaps matching TRBD2 (6 bases). This CDR3 has 15 amino acids. With 3 bases removed from V and 5 bases from J, the gap between germline ends came to 16 bases. Germline values: CDR1 SGHVS, CDR2 FQNEAQ.

This chain uses TRBV27 with TRBJ2-3; D remains ambiguous. Germline assignment: CDR1 MNHEY and CDR2 SMNVEV (reference sequence). This CDR3 has 14 amino acids. The V gene lost 0 bases and the J gene lost 3 bases, with 7 bases spanning the gap. For the CDR3, the DNA is TGTGCCAGCAGTTTATCTGTCTTTACAGATACGCAGTATTTT. It translates to CASSLSVFTDTQYF.

Concerning this clone itself: The junction does not match germline at one end; this may be a read error. The J gene is TRBJ1-5, the V gene TRBV10-3; D remains unclear. The CDR3 has 14 residues. The germline gives CDR1 ENHRY, CDR2 SYGVKD. Written as DNA, the CDR3 is TGTGCCACCAGTGGAGTCGGGGTCAATCAGCCCCAGCATTTT. It translates to CATSGVGVNQPQHF.

The chain joins TRBV2 to TRBJ2-7, with a weak D call TRBD1 (6 bases). The CDR3 covers 12 residues. The germline CDR1 and CDR2 sequences are SNHLY and FYNNEI. V was shortened by 6 bases and J by 4 bases, with 10 bases between the two germline ends. The CDR3 DNA is TGTGCCAGCAGCGGCAGGGGATACGAGCAGTACTTC. Amino acid sequence: CASSGRGYEQYF.

The V and J genes are TRBV5-4 and TRBJ2-7, with D unclear. CDR1 and CDR2 from the germline V gene are SGHNT and YYREEE (reference sequence). V was cut by 0 bases and J by 2 bases, with 12 bases left in between. The CDR3 contains 15 residues. The CDR3 sequence: CASSLVAMEPYEQYF. DNA for the CDR3: TGTGCCAGCAGCTTGGTAGCTATGGAGCCCTACGAGCAGTACTTC.

The rearrangement joins TRBV3-1 (or the pseudogene TRBV3-2) to TRBJ2-6, with D hard to call. The CDR3 totals 16 residues. Between the trimmed V and J ends, which lost 4 bases and 0 bases, there was a span of 10 bases. Germline V gene lookup returns CDR1 LGHDT and CDR2 YNNKEL (reference sequence). CDR3 in DNA: TGTGCCAGCAGCCCGAATCAGGTCTCTGGGGCCAACGTCCTGACTTTC. It translates to CASSPNQVSGANVLTF.

V gene TRBV28 combines with J gene TRBJ2-1, with D tentatively TRBD1 (6 bases). Between the trimmed V and J ends, which lost 6 bases and 4 bases, there was a span of 22 bases. Germline V CDR1 and CDR2: MDHEN, SYDVKM. CDR3 length: 17 residues. CDR3 amino acids: CASRPGTRITDYNEQFF. The CDR3 DNA reads TGTGCCAGCAGACCCGGGACACGAATTACTGATTACAATGAGCAGTTCTTC. The complete variable domain, with remaining parts taken from reference TRBV28 and TRBJ2-1, reads DVKVTQSSRYLVKRTGEKVFLECVQDMDHENMFWYRQDPGLGLRLIYFSYDVKMKEKGDIPEGYSVSREKKERFSLILESASTNQTSMYLCASRPGTRITDYNEQFFGPGTRLTVL.

The chain couples TRBV7-9 to TRBJ2-3; D is perhaps TRBD1 (6 bases). The CDR3 sequence is 15 residues long. Germline lookup yields CDR1 SEHNR and CDR2 FQNEAQ (reference sequence). Trimming pared 5 bases from V and 4 bases from J, leaving 16 bases between. CDR3 DNA sequence: TGTGCCAGCAGCCGGCTAGGGGGAGTTTCAGATACGCAGTATTTT. This translates into CASSRLGGVSDTQYF.

The genes are TRBV27 and TRBJ1-4; D is perhaps TRBD1 (6 bases). Germline V lookup: CDR1 MNHEY, CDR2 SMNVEV (reference sequence). The CDR3 sequence is 15 residues long. CDR3 sequence (DNA): TGTCCCCCCGGCAGGGGTCGGTCAGCTAATGAAAAACTGTTTTTT. Protein sequence: CPPGRGRSANEKLFF.

The chain links TRBV7-2 to TRBJ2-3; TRBD1 aligns across 8 bases. V lost 0 bases and J lost 3; bases outside the gene matches: 11. CDR1 and CDR2 from the germline V gene are SGHTA and FQGNSA. This CDR3 contains 18 residues. CDR3 nucleotides: TGTGCCAGCAGCTTAGCGCCAGGGGGCAGGGGGCAGACAGATACGCAGTATTTT. This gives the protein CASSLAPGGRGQTDTQYF. Variable domain in full (rest from reference TRBV7-2 and TRBJ2-3): GAGVSQSPSNKVTEKGKDVELRCDPISGHTALYWYRQSLGQGLEFLIYFQGNSAPDKSGLPSDRFSAERTGGSVSTLTIQRTQQEDSAVYLCASSLAPGGRGQTDTQYFGPGTRLTVL.

The chain links TRBV5-1 to TRBJ2-1, with TRBD1 as a possible D gene (5 bases). V was cut by 4 bases and J by 0 bases, with 17 bases left in between. Germline V gene data show CDR1 as SGHRS and CDR2 as YFSETQ. This CDR3 has 17 amino acids. CDR3 DNA: TGCGCCAGCAGCCTTCTGGGGCGCCTGAGCTCCTACAATGAGCAGTTCTTC. Its translation: CASSLLGRLSSYNEQFF.

The V and J genes are TRBV7-8 and TRBJ1-3, with TRBD1 matching 7 bases. The length of the CDR3 is 15 residues. Germline loops: CDR1 SGHVS, CDR2 FQNEAQ. V shed 1 base and J 2 bases; nucleotides not matched to a gene: 2. CDR3 in DNA: TGTGCCAGCAGCTTAGTAGGGGGCACTGGAAACACCATATATTTT. This sequence encodes CASSLVGGTGNTIYF.

Here the CDR3 DNA reads TGTGCCAGCAGCGGTGTAGCGGGCCGGGAGACCCAGTACTTC. Protein product: CASSGVAGRETQYF. The chain combines TRBV3-1 (or the pseudogene TRBV3-2) with TRBJ2-5; TRBD2 agrees at 7 bases. Germline V gene data show CDR1 as LGHDT and CDR2 as YNNKEL (reference sequence). Unmatched junction bases numbered 8, after V lost 5 bases and J lost 5 bases. This CDR3 contains 14 residues.

The chain carries TRBV11-3 and TRBJ2-1, with 7 nucleotides matching TRBD2. This CDR3 has 15 amino acids. With V trimmed by 0 bases and J by 5 bases, 4 bases remained unmatched. Per germline, CDR1 SGHNT and CDR2 YENEEA. CDR3 loop: CASSLESGGNNEQFF. The CDR3 bases are TGTGCCAGCAGCTTAGAGTCGGGAGGAAACAATGAGCAGTTCTTC.

The chain is built from TRBV5-1 and TRBJ2-5; D is possibly TRBD2 (6 bases). Per germline, CDR1 SGHRS and CDR2 YFSETQ. Trimming cost V 0 bases and J 3 bases, with 12 bases left between them. The CDR3 totals 15 residues. This CDR3 is CASSLAPQREETQYF. The CDR3 region has the DNA TGCGCCAGCAGCTTGGCCCCCCAGCGGGAAGAGACCCAGTACTTC.